The 19 T cell receptor beta chains reported below all come from one sample, sequenced in a study of T-cell reconstitution after alpha-beta-depleted transplantation in children. Unique molecular identifiers were used in preparing the TCRbeta library. From the PCR reads, TCRdb called clonotypes with MiXCR, one entry per CDR3 protein. The sample carries roughly 500,000 distinct CDR3 sequences, more than 9% recorded once. The specimen was PBMCs, collected before TCRalphabeta/CD19-depleted stem cell transplant. The source of these receptors is a child aged 2-15 years with inherited bone marrow failure, due to receive a stem cell transplant.

This clonotype was counted ten times or more. The CDR3 DNA reads TGTGCCAGCACTCCGACAGGGTCGTGGGAGCAGTTCTTC. Translating it yields CASTPTGSWEQFF. The rearrangement joins TRBV12-3 or TRBV12-4 to TRBJ2-1, with TRBD1 matching over 7 bases. After removal of 7 bases from V and 10 bases from J, the junction contained 10 bases not matched to a gene. The CDR3 consists of 13 residues.

V and J are TRBV12-3 or TRBV12-4 and TRBJ2-7; tentative D call: TRBD1 (5 bases). This CDR3 region has 14 residues. V shed 3 bases and J shed 3 bases, with 12 bases lying between them. The CDR3 sequence: CASSFSGQIYEQYF. CDR3 bases: TGTGCCAGCAGTTTTTCTGGACAAATCTACGAGCAGTACTTC.

This clonotype was seen repeatedly, ten times or more. V is TRBV6-2 or TRBV6-3 and J is TRBJ2-1; 9 bases match TRBD2. Germline V gives CDR1 MNHEY, CDR2 SVGEGT. With V trimmed by 3 bases and J by 4 bases, 10 bases remained unmatched. There are 17 residues in the CDR3. This CDR3 is CASSYSPPSGIYNEQFF. The CDR3, as DNA: TGTGCCAGCAGTTATTCCCCCCCTAGCGGGATATACAATGAGCAGTTCTTC.

In this sample, this clonotype turned up many times. The chain recombines TRBV24-1 with TRBJ2-2; D ambiguous. The V gene's germline CDR1 is KGHDR and CDR2 SFDVKD. V was trimmed by 0 bases and J by 1 base, leaving 5 bases between them. The CDR3 totals 15 residues. CDR3 protein: CATSDLRKNTGELFF. The CDR3 DNA sequence: TGTGCCACCAGTGATTTGCGGAAGAACACCGGGGAGCTGTTTTTT.

This clonotype occurred many times. The chain employs TRBV4-3 and TRBJ2-5, with D possibly matching TRBD2 (6 bases). V shed 0 bases and J shed 2 bases, with 22 bases lying between them. CDR3 length: 19 residues. Germline V gives CDR1 LGHNA, CDR2 YSLEER. Written as DNA, the CDR3 is TGCGCCAGCAGCCAAGATTATCGGCCCGCGGGGCTGGGGCAAGAGACCCAGTACTTC. Translating gives CASSQDYRPAGLGQETQYF.

The table lists this clonotype with a few counts. This chain joins TRBV15 and TRBJ2-5, with TRBD2 matching 11 bases. J was trimmed by 1 base and V by 3 bases; bases with no gene match: 7. The CDR3 runs 17 residues. Per germline, CDR1 LNHNV and CDR2 YYDKDF (reference sequence). This CDR3 is CATSSPSGRSRQETQYF. The CDR3 nucleotides are TGTGCCACCAGCAGTCCTAGCGGGAGGAGTCGCCAAGAGACCCAGTACTTC.

The genes are TRBV7-9 and TRBJ2-7, with 8 bases that match TRBD2. From germline, CDR1 is SEHNR and CDR2 FQNEAQ (reference sequence). There are 17 residues in the CDR3. The J segment lost 1 base and the V segment lost 5 bases, leaving 13 bases of the junction unmatched. CDR3 in DNA: TGTGCCAGCAGCCCAAGAACCGTGGTAGCGGGGTCCTACGAGCAGTACTTC. This codes for CASSPRTVVAGSYEQYF.

This clonotype was seen many times. V gene TRBV7-9 combines with J gene TRBJ2-7; no clear D. The CDR3 is made up of 14 amino acids. Germline lookup yields CDR1 SEHNR and CDR2 FQNEAQ (reference sequence). V was pared by 5 bases and J by 3 bases, with 14 bases between. The CDR3 loop is CASSHGKYVYEQYF. The CDR3 bases are TGTGCCAGCAGCCACGGCAAATATGTCTACGAGCAGTACTTC.

To note about this clonotype: This sequence may be a read error, since a much larger clone differs from it by one base. The chain carries TRBV5-1 and TRBJ2-3, with no clear D. Germline V gene data show CDR1 as SGHRS and CDR2 as YFSETQ. The CDR3 covers 14 residues. This chain's CDR3 is CASPRRLSTDTRYF. Here the CDR3 DNA reads TGCGCCAGCCCGCGGAGACTCAGCACAGATACGCGGTATTTT.

The V gene is TRBV5-5, the J gene TRBJ1-2; D is undetermined. With 0 bases removed from V and 5 bases from J, the gap between germline ends came to 14 bases. CDR1 and CDR2 (germline): SGHKS, YYEKEE (reference sequence). This CDR3 has 15 amino acids. The CDR3: CASSLEGRDWYGYTF. The DNA of the CDR3 is TGTGCCAGCAGCTTGGAGGGTCGGGATTGGTATGGCTACACCTTC.

In its sample, this clonotype was seen a few times. J is TRBJ2-1 and V is TRBV4-3; possibly TRBD1 for D (7 bases). The CDR3 has 16 residues. The germline V and J ends were trimmed by 1 base and 6 bases, with 16 bases remaining between them. Germline V CDR1 and CDR2: LGHNA, YSLEER. CDR3 in DNA: TGCGCCAGCAGCCAAGTGGGGCCAGGGGGGAGCAATGAGCAGTTCTTC. Protein sequence: CASSQVGPGGSNEQFF.

In regard to this clonotype: A much larger clone is a single base away; this may be a read error. V and J are TRBV12-3 or TRBV12-4 and TRBJ1-5, with TRBD1 as a possible D gene (5 bases). CDR3 length: 18 amino acids. The CDR3 DNA sequence: TGTACCAGCAGTTTAAATCCGGGGGGGGAAGTGGGCAATCAGCCCCAGCATTTT. Protein product: CTSSLNPGGEVGNQPQHF.

This clonotype was counted ten times or more. The J gene is TRBJ2-7, the V gene TRBV27, with 9 nucleotides matching TRBD1. V was clipped by 8 bases and J by 2 bases; unmatched bases: 16. CDR3 length: 17 residues. Looked up from germline, CDR1 is MNHEY and CDR2 is SMNVEV (reference sequence). This CDR3 is CASRKAFRRDRAYEQYF. The CDR3 DNA reads TGTGCCAGCCGAAAAGCGTTTAGGAGGGACAGGGCCTACGAGCAGTACTTC.

On this clonotype itself: It may be a read error: a sequence one base away is much more abundant. The chain joins TRBV5-1 to TRBJ2-7, with 7 bases that match TRBD2. The CDR3 covers 16 residues. From germline, CDR1 is SGHRS and CDR2 YFSETQ. CDR3: CASGLFLVAGENEQYF. The DNA for the CDR3 is TGCGCCAGCGGCTTGTTTTTGGTGGCGGGAGAGAACGAGCAGTACTTC.

This clonotype was seen at least ten times. The gene calls are TRBV29-1 and TRBJ2-1; perhaps TRBD2 as D (6 bases). The CDR3 is 14 residues long. The V end lost 3 bases, the J end lost 7 bases, and 16 bases lay between the germline ends. Germline values: CDR1 SQVTM, CDR2 ANQGSEA. In DNA, the CDR3 is TGCAGCGTTGATAGGGCCGGGAGTGGAAATGAGCAGTTCTTC. Its translation is CSVDRAGSGNEQFF.

This clonotype has more than one count but fewer than ten. The CDR3 DNA reads as TGCAGCGTTGGGGCGGGTCTGAACACTGAAGCTTTCTTT. Protein product: CSVGAGLNTEAFF. The chain is built from TRBV29-1 and TRBJ1-1; unclear D gene. Germline CDR1 is SQVTM and CDR2 is ANQGSEA. The ends were cut back, 4 bases at V and 0 bases at J, with 9 bases in the middle. This CDR3 contains 13 residues.

This clonotype was found many times. The CDR3 region is CASRPAGVETQYF. For the CDR3, the DNA is TGTGCCAGCAGACCAGCGGGAGTAGAGACCCAGTACTTC. The V gene is TRBV7-2, the J gene TRBJ2-5; 8 bases map to TRBD2. Germline assignment: CDR1 SGHTA and CDR2 FQGNSA. Trimming removed 6 bases from V and 4 bases from J; junction bases left unmatched: 4. The CDR3 spans 13 residues.

This chain uses TRBV12-3 or TRBV12-4 with TRBJ2-6, with 7 bases that match TRBD2. J was trimmed by 0 bases and V by 3 bases; bases with no gene match: 5. This CDR3 spans 17 amino acids. Here the CDR3 reads CASSFSGPHSGANVLTF. The CDR3 nucleotides read TGTGCCAGCAGTTTTAGCGGGCCACACTCTGGGGCCAACGTCCTGACTTTC.

This clonotype was detected many times. The chain carries TRBV12-3 or TRBV12-4 and TRBJ2-1, with 7 bases matching TRBD2. The J segment lost 4 bases and the V segment lost 4 bases, leaving 13 bases of the junction unmatched. This CDR3 has 17 residues. CDR3 nucleotide sequence: TGTGCCAGCAGTTCTCCGGCGGGGGTAGGCGGGTACAATGAGCAGTTCTTC. Protein sequence: CASSSPAGVGGYNEQFF.